These 10 T cell receptor beta chains came from one sample sequenced in a study of immune evolution from preneoplasia to lung adenocarcinoma. Clones were read by immunoSEQ multiplex PCR, and TCRdb kept only the in-frame ones, dropping some. The repertoire has about 11,000 clones, about 70% of them found once; the top ten carry around 29%. The sequenced material came from FFPE normal lung tissue adjacent to the tumor. The receptors stem from a person aged 55 to 75 with lung adenocarcinoma. Some clones in this sample may be carry-over from other donors' samples.

The gene calls are TRBV21-1 and TRBJ2-7. TRBV21-1 is recorded as a pseudogene. This CDR3 spans 15 amino acids. CDR3 in amino acids: CASSPAPQYLYEQYF. CDR3 nucleotide sequence: TGTGCCAGCAGCCCTGCCCCCCAATACCTCTACGAGCAGTACTTC.

V and J are TRBV5-1 and TRBJ2-2, with 13 bases lining up with TRBD2. The CDR3 is 18 amino acids. CDR1 is SGHRS, CDR2 YFSETQ, per germline. J gave up 2 bases and V 7 bases, and 11 bases lay outside the gene matches. CDR3 nucleotides: TGCGCCAGCCAAACCCGGACTAGCGGGAGCGGTAACACCGGGGAGCTGTTTTTT. It specifies CASQTRTSGSGNTGELFF.

The rearrangement joins TRBV6-5 to TRBJ2-7; TRBD2 might be the D (5 bases). Trimming stripped 0 bases from V and 7 bases from J, with 13 bases between. Germline V gene lookup returns CDR1 MNHEY and CDR2 SVGAGI. The CDR3 totals 14 residues. CDR3 in amino acids: CASSYSLDSGEQYF. Here the CDR3 DNA reads TGTGCCAGCAGTTACTCCCTTGACTCGGGGGAGCAGTACTTC.

J is TRBJ2-2 and V is TRBV9, with D perhaps matching TRBD1 (6 bases). Per the germline V gene, CDR1 is SGDLS and CDR2 is YYNGEE. V lost 7 bases, J lost 5 bases, and 12 bases lay in between. The CDR3 contains 13 residues. In DNA form, the CDR3 reads TGTGCCAGCGGAAAAGGGGGAACCGGGGAGCTGTTTTTT. Protein: CASGKGGTGELFF.

The table lists this clone with a count of one. The chain combines TRBV11-1 with TRBJ2-1; a possible D gene is TRBD2 (6 bases). The length of the CDR3 is 14 residues. V was cut by 3 bases and J by 1 base, with 7 bases left in between. The V gene's germline CDR1 is SGHAT and CDR2 FQDESV (reference sequence). CDR3 amino acids: CASSFAGSYNEQFF. CDR3 bases: TGTGCCAGCAGCTTTGCGGGATCCTACAATGAGCAGTTCTTC.

In its sample, this clone was seen a few times. This chain links TRBV7-2 with TRBJ2-2; the D gene is possibly TRBD2 (6 bases). This CDR3 is 15 amino acids long. Germline V CDR1 and CDR2: SGHTA, FQGNSA. Trimming stripped 1 base from V and 5 bases from J, with 11 bases between. The CDR3 loop reads CASSLGAGNTGELFF. Here the CDR3 DNA reads TGTGCCAGCAGCTTAGGGGCGGGAAATACCGGGGAGCTGTTTTTT.

This chain connects TRBV7-9 to TRBJ2-7, with D maybe TRBD2 (6 bases). Trimming cost V 1 base and J 3 bases, with 13 bases left between them. Germline V gene sequence: CDR1 SEHNR, CDR2 FQNEAQ (reference sequence). This CDR3 is 15 amino acids long. The DNA for the CDR3 is TGTGCCAGCAGCTTAGTTTGGGCGGGAAGCTACGAGCAGTACTTC. It encodes CASSLVWAGSYEQYF.

The rearrangement uses TRBV9 and TRBJ2-1; 7 bases are a match to TRBD2. The CDR3 loop spans 15 amino acids. The J segment lost 6 bases and the V segment lost 3 bases, leaving 9 bases of the junction unmatched. Germline V gene data show CDR1 as SGDLS and CDR2 as YYNGEE. CDR3 protein: CASSASGILSNEQFF. DNA for the CDR3: TGTGCCAGCAGCGCGAGCGGGATTCTTAGCAATGAGCAGTTCTTC.

The V and J genes are TRBV10-3 and TRBJ2-1; possible D gene TRBD2, 6 bases. V dropped 2 bases and J dropped 4 bases, with 12 bases sitting between them. The CDR3 is 15 residues long. The germline gives CDR1 ENHRY, CDR2 SYGVKD. The DNA of the CDR3 is TGTGCCATCAGTGAGGGGTCTAGCGTATACAATGAGCAGTTCTTC. Its translation: CAISEGSSVYNEQFF.

CDR3 amino acids: CASSLSTAGEEKLFF. As DNA, the CDR3 is TGCGCCAGCAGCTTATCGACAGCCGGGGAGGAAAAACTGTTTTTT. The chain carries TRBV5-1 and TRBJ1-4; the D gene is possibly TRBD1 (5 bases). Germline CDR1 is SGHRS and CDR2 is YFSETQ. This CDR3 comprises 15 residues. The V gene lost 2 bases and the J gene lost 8 bases, with 16 bases spanning the gap.